The rows below give T cell receptor beta chains drawn from one sample of a study of blood T cell repertoires in COVID-19. Assay: immunoSEQ multiplex PCR; the TCRdb copy retains only in-frame clones and omits some. Of under 200,000 clones in the sample, around four fifths are singletons; the top ten hold around 1%. The sample comprised peripheral blood. The source of these receptors is a man between 60 and 70 years old with COVID-19, enrolled during active disease. The CDR3 runs from the conserved cysteine through the conserved F or W. Fields, in order: V gene, D gene, J gene, clone size, CDR3 protein, CDR3 DNA. D genes are given only for firm matches. Clone size is shown for a subset of rows, as once, few, many or a class of expanded clone.

>TRBV2|.|TRBJ1-5|.
CASSDLAIYQPQHF
TGTGCCAGCAGTGATTTAGCGATTTATCAGCCCCAGCATTTT
>TRBV12-3/TRBV12-4|TRBD1|TRBJ1-1|.
CASRTGGRGEAFF
TGTGCCAGCAGGACAGGGGGCAGGGGTGAAGCTTTCTTT
>TRBV6-6|TRBD1|TRBJ2-2|.
CASSPTGAYTGELFF
TGTGCCAGCAGTCCCACAGGGGCCTACACCGGGGAGCTGTTTTTT
>TRBV18|.|TRBJ2-5|.
CASSPMKGRGTQYF
TGTGCCAGCTCACCGATGAAGGGCCGGGGGACCCAGTACTTC
>TRBV4-1|.|TRBJ1-2|.
CASSQPGRKDGYTF
TGCGCCAGCAGCCAGCCCGGGAGGAAGGATGGCTACACCTTC
>TRBV29-1|.|TRBJ1-2|.
CSVGQRLTNYGYTF
TGCAGCGTCGGACAGAGACTCACTAACTATGGCTACACCTTC
>TRBV9|.|TRBJ2-2|.
CASSGPRDTGELFF
TGTGCCAGCAGCGGGCCACGGGACACCGGGGAGCTGTTTTTT
>TRBV5-8|.|TRBJ1-1|.
CASSLGDTLPSEAFF
TGTGCCAGCAGCTTGGGGGACACCCTGCCATCTGAAGCTTTCTTT
>TRBV18|TRBD1|TRBJ2-7|once
CASSPSTGPEQYF
TGTGCCAGCTCACCTTCGACAGGGCCCGAGCAGTACTTC
>TRBV19|.|TRBJ1-5|.
CASSPFGVRNQPQHF
TGTGCCAGTAGTCCCTTTGGCGTGAGGAATCAGCCCCAGCATTTT
>TRBV5-1|.|TRBJ1-1|.
CASNGGLQGGTEAFF
TGCGCCAGTAATGGGGGCCTACAGGGCGGGACTGAAGCTTTCTTT
>TRBV18|.|TRBJ1-6|once
CASSSQGSNSPLHF
TGTGCCAGCTCATCTCAGGGTAGTAATTCACCCCTCCACTTT
>TRBV2|TRBD1|TRBJ2-5|.
CASSKDRGGAETQYF
TGTGCCAGCAGTAAGGACAGGGGGGGAGCCGAGACCCAGTACTTC
>TRBV6-5|TRBD2|TRBJ2-3|.
CASSSGLAGTDTQYF
TGTGCCAGCAGTTCGGGACTAGCGGGAACGGATACGCAGTATTTT
>TRBV7-3|TRBD1|TRBJ1-4|.
CASSRTGATNEKLFF
TGTGCCAGCAGCCGGACAGGTGCAACTAATGAAAAACTGTTTTTT
>TRBV19|TRBD2|TRBJ2-1|.
CASSTNSGSQFF
TGTGCCAGTAGTACCAATAGCGGGTCGCAGTTCTTC
>TRBV4-1|TRBD2|TRBJ2-3|.
CASSQRLALVDTQYF
TGCGCCAGCAGCCAGAGACTAGCGTTAGTAGATACGCAGTATTTT